This TCR beta chain was observed in a study of shared clonotypes between healthy human individuals. Study-level information: Three plates each covered CD4 naive and memory; CD8 naive two, CD8 memory one.

Clones were sequenced by immunoSEQ multiplex PCR, and TCRdb holds only the in-frame ones, with some missing. The data show 2 million to 2.5 million clones, with over 85% seen just once and about 0.39% held by the top ten. CDR1 and CDR2 from the germline V gene are SGDLS and YYNGEE. The ends lost 3 bases at V and 5 bases at J; junction bases unmatched: 7. The CDR3 is made up of 15 amino acids. The chain links TRBV9 to TRBJ2-5; 10 bases line up with TRBD2. The TCR originated in a man between 18 and 35 years old in good health. Some clones in this sample may be carry-over from other donors' samples. Material: naive CD4+ T cells from PBMCs. Subset noted: CD45RA+ positively selected. Written as DNA, the CDR3 is TGTGCCAGCAGCGGTGCGGGACTAGCGTTTGAGACCCAGTACTTC. It translates to CASSGAGLAFETQYF.